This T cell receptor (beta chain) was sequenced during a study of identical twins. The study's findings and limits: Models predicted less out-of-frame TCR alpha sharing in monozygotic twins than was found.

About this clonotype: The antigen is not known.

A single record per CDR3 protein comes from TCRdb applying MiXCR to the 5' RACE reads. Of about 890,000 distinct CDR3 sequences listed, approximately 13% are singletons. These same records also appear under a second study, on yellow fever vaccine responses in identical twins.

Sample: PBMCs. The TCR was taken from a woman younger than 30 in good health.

The CDR3 reads CASRRRGGVNQPQHF. The DNA for the CDR3 is TGTGCCAGCCGCCGCAGGGGGGGAGTCAATCAGCCCCAGCATTTT. The rearrangement joins TRBV12-3 or TRBV12-4 to TRBJ1-5; 7 nucleotides match TRBD1. This CDR3 has 15 residues. V was pared by 8 bases and J by 3 bases, with 10 bases of the junction left unmatched.